The 20 T cell receptor beta chains below come from one sample, sequenced in a study of human T cells and chemical hapten exposure. In TCRdb, the RACE reads were re-called with MiXCR into one record per CDR3 protein. The repertoire includes approximately 79,000 distinct CDR3 sequences, about 8% of them detected once, and 2.6% sits in the top ten. Time point specified: pre-sensitization, week 0. The treatment was: therapeutic diphenylcyclopropenone sensitization with weekly scalp DPC. This material consisted of whole blood, taken in connection with sensitization to the hapten diphenylcyclopropenone (DPC). The receptors derive from a man aged 35-49 years with alopecia areata. Some clones in this sample may be carry-over from other donors' samples.

This clonotype came up many times. V and J are TRBV12-3 or TRBV12-4 and TRBJ1-5; D is undetermined. CDR3 length equals 14 residues. V was cut by 4 bases and J by 4 bases, with 11 bases left in between. The CDR3 loop reads CASSYRAGNQPQHF. The CDR3 DNA is TGTGCCAGCAGTTACCGGGCGGGGAATCAGCCCCAGCATTTT.

This clonotype was observed many times. This chain connects TRBV2 to TRBJ1-5, with TRBD1 identical over 7 bases. V gave up 6 bases and J gave up 6 bases; unmatched junction bases: 8. This CDR3 is 14 amino acids long. Germline V lookup: CDR1 SNHLY, CDR2 FYNNEI. This CDR3 is CASSGDSRSQPQHF. CDR3 DNA: TGTGCCAGCAGCGGGGACAGTCGCAGTCAGCCCCAGCATTTT.

In this sample, this clonotype turned up many times. The chain is built from TRBV6-5 and TRBJ2-3, with a weak D call TRBD2 (6 bases). Germline CDR1 is MNHEY and CDR2 is SVGAGI. The V end lost 5 bases, the J end lost 2 bases, and 11 bases lay between the germline ends. The CDR3 extends over 14 amino acids. CDR3 loop: CASSPPGLTDTQYF. In DNA form, the CDR3 reads TGTGCCAGCAGTCCGCCGGGACTCACAGATACGCAGTATTTT.

This clonotype has just a few counts. The J gene is TRBJ2-1, the V gene TRBV3-1; D not resolved. In germline, CDR1 is LGHDT, CDR2 YNNKEL (reference sequence). The CDR3 has 11 residues. Trimming removed 0 bases from V and 12 bases from J, with 6 bases in between. CDR3: CASSQDSRQFF. In nucleotides, the CDR3 is TGTGCCAGCAGCCAAGATTCTCGGCAGTTCTTC.

This chain connects TRBV4-3 to TRBJ2-1, with 9 nucleotides matching TRBD2. V was pared by 0 bases and J by 4 bases, with 4 bases of the junction left unmatched. There are 16 residues in the CDR3. CDR1 is LGHNA and CDR2 is YSLEER in the germline V gene. The CDR3 is CASSQDLAGSYNEQFF. In nucleotides, the CDR3 is TGCGCCAGCAGCCAAGACCTAGCGGGATCGTACAATGAGCAGTTCTTC.

This clonotype has a count of ten or more. The chain employs TRBV10-3 and TRBJ2-7; perhaps D is TRBD1 or TRBD2 (6 bases each). Germline values: CDR1 ENHRY, CDR2 SYGVKD. CDR3 size: 17 residues. V was cut by 3 bases and J by 0 bases, with 18 bases left in between. The CDR3 nucleotides are TGTGCCATCAGTGATTCCCTAGACCGGGGGCGCTCCTACGAGCAGTACGTC. Translated: CAISDSLDRGRSYEQYV.

This clonotype showed up many times. The genes are TRBV29-1 and TRBJ2-5; D is tentatively TRBD1 or TRBD2 (6 bases each). V gave up 6 bases and J gave up 2 bases, with 13 bases separating them. CDR3 length equals 13 residues. Per germline, CDR1 SQVTM and CDR2 ANQGSEA. CDR3 residues: CSVRRDTQETQYF. CDR3 DNA sequence: TGCAGCGTGAGGCGGGACACGCAAGAGACCCAGTACTTC.

J is TRBJ1-5 and V is TRBV27; TRBD1 matches at 9 bases. V gave up 2 bases and J gave up 0 bases; unmatched junction bases: 8. The germline gives CDR1 MNHEY, CDR2 SMNVEV (reference sequence). The CDR3 is 18 residues long. The CDR3 here is CASSLRGRDRDSNQPQHF. For the CDR3, the DNA is TGTGCCAGCAGTTTACGGGGCCGGGACAGGGATAGCAATCAGCCCCAGCATTTT.

This clonotype was found many times. The chain is built from TRBV30 and TRBJ2-3; 9 positions match TRBD2. CDR1 GTSNPN and CDR2 SVGIG come from the germline V gene (reference sequence). J was trimmed by 1 base and V by 0 bases; bases with no gene match: 17. The CDR3 runs to 20 residues. The CDR3 here is CAWSVVWASGRRIRTDTQYF. Here the CDR3 DNA reads TGTGCCTGGAGTGTAGTTTGGGCGAGCGGGAGGAGGATCCGCACAGATACGCAGTATTTT.

This chain joins TRBV20-1 and TRBJ2-5; D unclear. Trimming took 3 bases from V and 1 from J, leaving 21 bases between them. The germline V gene has CDR1 DFQATT and CDR2 SNEGSKA (reference sequence). This CDR3 is 17 amino acids long. The CDR3 bases are TGCAGTGCTAGTGATTCCCGGCCCAAAAGCACCCAAGAGACCCAGTACTTC. This sequence encodes CSASDSRPKSTQETQYF.

The sample holds many counts of this clonotype. V is TRBV6-2 or TRBV6-3 and J is TRBJ2-1, with D possibly being TRBD1 (6 bases). V gave up 0 bases and J gave up 3 bases, with 12 bases separating them. Germline loops: CDR1 MNHEY, CDR2 SVGEGT. This CDR3 is 16 amino acids long. The CDR3 coding sequence is TGTGCCAGCAGTTACTCGAGTGGACAGATCTACAATGAGCAGTTCTTC. Its protein product is CASSYSSGQIYNEQFF.

The sample holds many counts of this clonotype. The chain has TRBV5-1 and TRBJ2-1; 10 positions agree with TRBD1. Germline V CDR1 and CDR2: SGHRS, YFSETQ. CDR3 length equals 15 residues. V shed 0 bases, J shed 6 bases, and the junction held 3 bases outside the gene matches. The CDR3 DNA reads TGCGCCAGCAGCTTGGGGACAGGGGGACTCAATGAGCAGTTCTTC. This gives the protein CASSLGTGGLNEQFF.

This clonotype was counted between two and nine times. The genes are TRBV6-5 and TRBJ2-3; a weak D match, TRBD2 (5 bases). V lost 7 bases and J 4 bases, leaving 15 bases between the germline ends. This CDR3 has 14 residues. CDR1 and CDR2 from the germline V gene are MNHEY and SVGAGI. The CDR3 reads CASKRLGVADTQYF. CDR3 DNA: TGTGCCAGCAAAAGGCTCGGGGTAGCAGATACGCAGTATTTT.

This clonotype was counted only a few times. This chain links TRBV12-3 or TRBV12-4 with TRBJ2-7; 7 nucleotides line up with TRBD1. CDR3 length: 13 residues. With 1 base clipped from V and 6 bases from J, the junction kept 3 bases outside the gene matches. CDR3 nucleotide sequence: TGTGCCAGCAGTTTAGGAAGGGGGCGCGAGCAGTACGTC. Encoded protein: CASSLGRGREQYV.

This clonotype was observed a few times. The chain is built from TRBV21-1 and TRBJ2-7. TRBV21-1 is marked as a pseudogene. The CDR3 extends over 13 amino acids. The CDR3 sequence is CASSNQVSYEQYV. Here the CDR3 DNA reads TGTGCCAGCAGCAATCAGGTGTCCTACGAGCAGTACGTC.

This clonotype was counted only a few times. The rearrangement links TRBV15 to TRBJ2-7; D is uncertain. V was shortened by 1 base and J by 4 bases, with 17 bases between the two germline ends. The germline gives CDR1 LNHNV, CDR2 YYDKDF (reference sequence). The CDR3 spans 16 residues. DNA of the CDR3: TGTGCCACCAGCAGAGTCGTGGGCCTCGCCCGGTACGAGCAGTACTTC. It translates to CATSRVVGLARYEQYF. Supplemented by reference TRBV15 and TRBJ2-7, the full variable domain reads DAMVIQNPRYQVTQFGKPVTLSCSQTLNHNVMYWYQQKSSQAPKLLFHYYDKDFNNEADTPDNFQSRRPNTSFCFLDIRSPGLGDTAMYLCATSRVVGLARYEQYFGPGTRLTVT.

This clonotype was counted only a few times. The V and J genes are TRBV9 and TRBJ2-3; the match to TRBD2 covers 10 bases. Per germline, CDR1 SGDLS and CDR2 YYNGEE. J was trimmed by 6 bases and V by 1 base; bases with no gene match: 2. The CDR3 totals 14 residues. The CDR3 here is CASSVLAGEDTQYF. The CDR3 bases are TGTGCCAGCAGCGTACTAGCGGGAGAGGATACGCAGTATTTT.

The rearrangement joins TRBV20-1 to TRBJ2-3; D remains unclear. This CDR3 comprises 15 residues. V was trimmed by 1 base and J by 2 bases, leaving 13 bases between them. Germline CDR1 is DFQATT and CDR2 is SNEGSKA (reference sequence). CDR3 in amino acids: CSARAPEVSTDTQYF. In DNA, the CDR3 is TGCAGTGCTAGAGCCCCCGAAGTGTCCACAGATACGCAGTATTTT.

The chain links TRBV7-2 to TRBJ2-1, with no clear D. Trimming stripped 1 base from V and 5 bases from J, with 15 bases between. CDR3 length: 16 residues. CDR1 SGHTA and CDR2 FQGNSA come from the germline V gene. CDR3 in amino acids: CASSLVYSARNNEQFF. In DNA, the CDR3 is TGTGCCAGCAGCTTAGTTTACAGTGCGAGGAACAATGAGCAGTTCTTC.

This clonotype occurred a few times. V is TRBV5-6 and J is TRBJ2-7, with a weak D call TRBD2 (6 bases). This CDR3 is built from 15 residues. Germline V CDR1 and CDR2: SGHDT, YYEEEE. Trimming took 1 base from V and 3 from J, leaving 14 bases between them. Written as DNA, the CDR3 is TGTGCCAGCAGCTTGACAGGCGGGACCCTCTACGAGCAGTACTTC. This gives the protein CASSLTGGTLYEQYF.